The 10 T cell receptor beta chains below were found in one sample sequenced in a study of cytomegalovirus exposure and HLA in healthy donors. The primer mix had 60 Vbeta and 13 Jbeta primers. The protocol was immunoSEQ multiplex PCR, while the TCRdb copy is restricted to in-frame clones and leaves out a portion. The sample has fewer than 150,000 clones, around two thirds seen once. Sequenced material: PBMCs. These receptors all stem from a woman aged 40 to 50 in good health and CMV-seropositive.

The chain links TRBV14 to TRBJ1-1; D call uncertain. CDR3 size: 13 residues. Germline V gives CDR1 SGHDN, CDR2 FVKESK. Trimming removed 0 bases from V and 2 bases from J, with 4 bases in between. In DNA, the CDR3 is TGTGCCAGCAGCCAAGACGTAAACACTGAAGCTTTCTTT. Translating gives CASSQDVNTEAFF. The full variable domain, completed using reference TRBV14 and TRBJ1-1, is EAGVTQFPSHSVIEKGQTVTLRCDPISGHDNLYWYRRVMGKEIKFLLHFVKESKQDESGMPNNRFLAERTGGTYSTLKVQPAELEDSGVYFCASSQDVNTEAFFGQGTRLTVV.

This clone was counted a single time. The chain is built from TRBV6-6 and TRBJ2-2, with D maybe TRBD2 (6 bases). This CDR3 contains 14 residues. Trimming removed 10 bases at V and 1 base at J, with 13 bases between. The germline CDR1 and CDR2 sequences are MNHNY and SVGAGI (reference sequence). CDR3 amino acids: CAISGLLNTGELFF. In DNA form, the CDR3 reads TGTGCCATTTCGGGACTGCTGAACACCGGGGAGCTGTTTTTT.

The chain combines TRBV6-5 with TRBJ1-1; the match to TRBD1 covers 7 bases. V dropped 5 bases and J dropped 4; count of bases not matched to a gene: 4. CDR1 is MNHEY, CDR2 SVGAGI, per germline. The CDR3 covers 13 residues. The CDR3 reads CASSDRASTEAFF. CDR3 in DNA: TGTGCCAGCAGTGACAGGGCCAGCACTGAAGCTTTCTTT.

J is TRBJ2-1 and V is TRBV6-6, with D maybe TRBD2 (5 bases). V lost 5 bases and J lost 9, with 11 bases in between. CDR3 size: 12 residues. Germline assignment: CDR1 MNHNY and CDR2 SVGAGI (reference sequence). The CDR3, as DNA: TGTGCCAGCAGTCAAGCGGATTCTGAGCAGTTCTTC. This codes for CASSQADSEQFF.

The chain has TRBV7-9 and TRBJ2-5, with TRBD2 identical over 9 bases. The CDR3 sequence is 13 residues long. V was pared by 7 bases and J by 4 bases, with 4 bases of the junction left unmatched. Germline values: CDR1 SEHNR, CDR2 FQNEAQ (reference sequence). For the CDR3, the DNA is TGTGCCAGCATCCTTAGCGGGGGAGAGACCCAGTACTTC. Protein sequence: CASILSGGETQYF.

There are a few counts of this clone. The gene calls are TRBV7-9 and TRBJ2-1; weak D call: TRBD2 (6 bases). V shed 4 bases and J shed 4 bases, with 14 bases lying between them. The CDR3 consists of 15 residues. Germline CDR1 and CDR2: SEHNR and FQNEAQ (reference sequence). CDR3 protein: CASSSPRGLYNEQFF. The CDR3 coding sequence is TGTGCCAGCAGCTCGCCCCGGGGACTTTACAATGAGCAGTTCTTC.

This clone was observed many times. The rearrangement joins TRBV5-1 to TRBJ2-3; 7 positions agree with TRBD2. Germline trimming cut 0 bases from V and 10 bases from J; bases unmatched to any gene: 20. The CDR3 is 18 amino acids. Germline assignment: CDR1 SGHRS and CDR2 YFSETQ. This chain's CDR3 is CASSLGIAGRVGTNPQYF. In DNA form, the CDR3 reads TGCGCCAGCAGCTTGGGAATAGCAGGACGGGTGGGGACTAATCCGCAGTATTTT.

J is TRBJ2-7 and V is TRBV7-8; D ambiguous. Germline-derived CDR1 and CDR2 are SGHVS and FQNEAQ. Trimming pared 5 bases from V and 5 bases from J, leaving 7 bases between. This CDR3 spans 11 amino acids. The CDR3 region has the DNA TGTGCCAGCAGCCCACACCACGAGCAGTACTTC. Protein product: CASSPHHEQYF.

The J gene is TRBJ1-5, the V gene TRBV25-1, with D tentatively TRBD1 (5 bases). This CDR3 region has 14 residues. Trimming cost V 8 bases and J 9 bases, with 20 bases left between them. Per the germline V gene, CDR1 is MGHDK and CDR2 is SYGVNS. The CDR3 coding sequence is TGTGCCAGCCTCGAGGGAGCCGCCGGGGGGCCCCAGCATTTT. Its translation: CASLEGAAGGPQHF.

The chain is built from TRBV5-1 and TRBJ2-2; 10 nucleotides line up with TRBD2. Germline loops: CDR1 SGHRS, CDR2 YFSETQ. V was pared by 4 bases and J by 1 base, with 1 base of the junction left unmatched. This CDR3 is built from 15 residues. This CDR3 reads CASSRLAGNTGELFF. In DNA form, the CDR3 reads TGCGCCAGCAGCCGACTAGCGGGGAACACCGGGGAGCTGTTTTTT.